This T cell receptor (beta chain) was captured by sequencing in a study of cytomegalovirus exposure and HLA in healthy donors. Across the whole study: Sequencing of about 179 million T cells in an earlier analysis found approximately 120 million unique TCR beta sequences.

60 Vbeta and 13 Jbeta primers were used in PCR. Profiling relied on immunoSEQ multiplex PCR, and the TCRdb table lists in-frame clones only, not all of them. There are about 170,000 clones in the sample; approximately 81% occur only once, and about 2.4% lies in the top ten. Per the germline V gene, CDR1 is SGHNT and CDR2 is YYREEE (reference sequence). V lost 0 bases to trimming and J lost 1 base, with 7 bases between them. The CDR3 has 14 residues. Findings of the study overall: Donors belonging to an Asian-associated ancestry cluster reportedly showed fewer N-insertions in productive TCRs than the approximately 670-donor mean, according to what a later analysis found. One cluster of highly shared sequence variants probably arose as a sequencing artifact.

A single count supports this clone. Its antigen remains unknown. This sequence was found in a man between 25 and 39 years old in good health and CMV-seropositive. V is TRBV5-4 and J is TRBJ1-1; no firm D call. The sequenced sample was PBMCs. CDR3 in amino acids: CASSLARGNTEAFF. CDR3 nucleotides: TGTGCCAGCAGCTTGGCCCGGGGGAACACTGAAGCTTTCTTT.